This TCR beta chain was found in a study of OX40 agonist ivuxolimab in advanced cancers. Study results and limitations: Some nonresponders likewise displayed low normalized T-cell clonal expansion. Both CD4+ and CD8+ T cell populations in blood had undergone clonal expansion by week 6 at 0.1 to 3.0 mg/kg. The mean number of expanded clones was higher in CD8+ T cells than in CD4+.

With respect to this clone: What it binds is unknown.

This table comes from immunoSEQ multiplex PCR, and its TCRdb copy is limited to in-frame clones, with some not included. The table has 65,000 to 85,000 clones, roughly four fifths seen once. There are 16 residues in the CDR3. Germline V gives CDR1 SGHTS, CDR2 YDEGEE. With V trimmed by 2 bases and J by 0 bases, 2 bases remained unmatched. The rearrangement links TRBV5-8 to TRBJ1-5, with 10 bases aligning to TRBD1. The receptor comes from an adult with an advanced solid tumor such as melanoma, head and neck, liver or kidney cancer. The sample was CD4+ or CD8+ T cells sorted from blood, taken in a trial of the OX40 agonist ivuxolimab. CDR3 nucleotides: TGTGCCAGCAGCTTCCGACAGGGGGCTAGCAATCAGCCCCAGCATTTT. Translating gives CASSFRQGASNQPQHF.